The rows below give T cell receptor beta chains drawn from one sample of a study of blood T cell repertoires in COVID-19. Sequencing was performed with immunoSEQ multiplex PCR; in TCRdb, only in-frame clones are kept and a portion is missing. The data hold 180,000 or so clones, with about 89% observed a single time. The specimen sequenced was peripheral blood. These receptors all come from a man in his 70s with acute or convalescent COVID-19. Each CDR3 is given without its conserved first and last residue. The order of the fields is J gene, V gene, D gene, clone size, CDR3 protein. The D gene is left open where the match is weak. Rows give clone size only sometimes, using once, few, many, or a class for an expanded clone.

TRBJ1-1	TRBV9	-	-	ASSVAPDRPNTEAF
TRBJ1-2	TRBV7-2	-	-	ASSLSNLRGYT
TRBJ2-3	TRBV29-1	TRBD2	-	SVGTSGRLSTDTQY
TRBJ2-2	TRBV7-2	-	-	ASSPGGTTGELF
TRBJ2-2	TRBV7-9	-	once	ASSLYGGLRELF
TRBJ2-5	TRBV7-3	TRBD1	-	ASSLTAAGGWETQY
TRBJ1-1	TRBV29-1	TRBD1	-	SVGDRVDTEAF
TRBJ2-3	TRBV19	TRBD2	-	ASSQLGTSGMYGTQY
TRBJ2-5	TRBV29-1	-	-	SVERVQLEQETQY
TRBJ1-2	TRBV3-1/TRBV3-2	-	-	ASSSGPAWGYT
TRBJ1-2	TRBV28	-	-	ASSFVDRPNGYT
TRBJ2-7	TRBV12-3/TRBV12-4	-	-	ASSFDSTIEQY
TRBJ2-3	TRBV19	TRBD1	-	ASSIAGQGYGDTQY
TRBJ2-7	TRBV6-2/TRBV6-3	-	-	ASSYSWLGSYEQY
TRBJ1-2	TRBV7-9	TRBD1	-	ASNLGGSNYGYT
TRBJ2-1	TRBV27	TRBD1	-	ASKHRDRSDEQF
TRBJ2-7	TRBV5-4	-	-	ASSFTGTKQY
TRBJ1-2	TRBV3-1/TRBV3-2	-	few	ASSRRAGYT
TRBJ1-1	TRBV3-1/TRBV3-2	TRBD1	-	ASSPRGTGIEAF
TRBJ2-5	TRBV6-6	TRBD1	-	ASSYRDRGETQY
TRBJ1-6	TRBV9	-	-	ASSPAGASPLH
TRBJ2-2	TRBV19	-	-	ATRISAGELF
TRBJ1-1	TRBV30	TRBD1	-	AWRMTGDTEAF
TRBJ1-4	TRBV5-1	TRBD1	-	ASSLGQGFEKLF
TRBJ2-7	TRBV27	TRBD1	-	ATHRTGSYEQY
TRBJ1-2	TRBV15	TRBD1	-	ATSLRTGTNYGYT
TRBJ2-7	TRBV7-8	-	-	ASSLVGDPENEQY
TRBJ2-5	TRBV28	-	-	ASSGRGRGFETQY
TRBJ2-3	TRBV6-2/TRBV6-3	TRBD1	-	ASSYSRTGSADTQY
TRBJ2-5	TRBV5-6	TRBD2	once	ASSLLAGETQY
TRBJ2-1	TRBV18	-	-	ASSSDREGGYEQF
TRBJ2-7	TRBV28	TRBD1	once	ASSFGGTGTYEQY
TRBJ1-6	TRBV5-1	-	-	ASSLRGDSPEGPSPLH
TRBJ2-2	TRBV18	TRBD2	-	ASSPPGLVDTGELF
TRBJ1-4	TRBV28	TRBD1	-	ATGTANPLETNEKLF
TRBJ1-2	TRBV9	-	-	ASSVAMAEGGYT
TRBJ2-5	TRBV27	-	-	ASSLLGAGETQY
TRBJ2-1	TRBV20-1	-	few	SARRLMEF
TRBJ2-7	TRBV7-3	-	few	ASSPQGLLGEQY
TRBJ1-2	TRBV7-9	-	-	ASSLSREYGYT
TRBJ2-3	TRBV6-6	-	-	ASSSAGTPQY
TRBJ1-2	TRBV28	-	-	ASTPGVGGYT
TRBJ1-2	TRBV11-2	-	-	ASSPAPRFVGYT